This T cell receptor beta chain was recovered during a study of blood T cell repertoires in COVID-19. As originally analysed: How many nucleated cells were present was estimated from reference gene primer amplification. The repertoire was sequenced with immunoSEQ multiplex PCR; TCRdb's copy has only in-frame clones and lacks some. That table furnishes V, J and clone size, whereas the DNA furnished D and trimming. The sample shows 350,000 to 450,000 clones, around 83% of them seen only once. Cohort assignment relied on participant-reported clinical history. For recovered donors of Cohort 3, there were two negative PCRs, clearance, or symptom resolution. The receptor's source is a woman aged 45 to 65 who had recovered from COVID-19. Material: PBMCs or T cells enriched from blood (not recorded which).

Here the CDR3 DNA reads TGCGCCAGCAGCCAAGCCGAACTAGCGGGGGGAAGGACCGGGGAGCTGTTTTTT. It encodes CASSQAELAGGRTGELFF. V and J are TRBV4-3 and TRBJ2-2; 12 bases match TRBD2. Germline assignment: CDR1 LGHNA and CDR2 YSLEER. Trimming took 1 base from V and 5 from J; bases not matched to a gene: 8. The length of the CDR3 is 18 residues.